The rows below give T cell receptor beta chains drawn from one sample of a study of T cells in Graves' hyperthyroidism and ophthalmopathy. TCRdb itself ran the multiplex PCR reads through MiXCR, one entry per CDR3 protein. In the table there are a few hundred thousand distinct CDR3 sequences, less than 20% of which are singletons. The sample comprised blood. The receptors derive from a woman aged 25 to 39 with Graves' hyperthyroidism. Each CDR3 is given with its conserved first and last residue. A D gene is named only where the DNA matches it firmly. Clone size is shown for a subset of rows, as once, few, many or a class of expanded clone.

TGTGCCAGCAGCTTATGGGGACAGAACCATGAAAAACTGTTTTTT	CASSLWGQNHEKLFF	TRBV11-2	many	TRBD1	TRBJ1-4
TGTGCCAGCCCGGACAGGGTATGCGAGCAGTACTTC	CASPDRVCEQYF	TRBV12-3/TRBV12-4	many	TRBD1	TRBJ2-7
TGTGCCAGCAGTTACGGTCTATTCGGCTCCCAGTACTTC	CASSYGLFGSQYF	TRBV6-2/TRBV6-3	.	.	TRBJ2-5
TGCGCCAGCAGTGAGTTGCGGGGGACCCAAGAGACCCAGTACTTC	CASSELRGTQETQYF	TRBV10-2	many	TRBD2	TRBJ2-5
TGTGCCAGTAGTAAACGGACTAGCGGGCTAAACGGGGGCTACAATGAGCAGTTCTTC	CASSKRTSGLNGGYNEQFF	TRBV19	.	TRBD2	TRBJ2-1
TGCAGCGTTGAAGAGACAGGGCCGTCCTACGAGCAGTACTTC	CSVEETGPSYEQYF	TRBV29-1	many	TRBD1	TRBJ2-7
TGTGCCAGCAGCGTAAGGGACTCCACCACCGGGGAGCTGTTTTTT	CASSVRDSTTGELFF	TRBV9	.	.	TRBJ2-2
TGTGCCAGCAGTCCCCCGGGACAGGGACCCTATGGCTACACCTTC	CASSPPGQGPYGYTF	TRBV6-2/TRBV6-3	.	TRBD1	TRBJ1-2
TGTGCCAGCACCACCCGGGCCACAGGGCTAGCTTTCTTT	CASTTRATGLAFF	TRBV12-3/TRBV12-4	many	.	TRBJ1-1
TGTGCCAGCAGCGTCATACAGGGGGCAACTTTAGGGGAGCTGTTTTTT	CASSVIQGATLGELFF	TRBV5-5	.	TRBD1	TRBJ2-2
TGTGCCAGCAGTTCGGTCCCGGGACAAGCCGGGGAGCTGTTTTTT	CASSSVPGQAGELFF	TRBV27	few	.	TRBJ2-2
TGTGCCAGCAGCACGCAGGATGGCTATGGCTACACCTTC	CASSTQDGYGYTF	TRBV7-3	many	.	TRBJ1-2
TGTGTCAGCAGAGATATGAGGAACGAGCAGTACTTC	CVSRDMRNEQYF	TRBV27	.	.	TRBJ2-7
TGTGCCAGCAGCGTCCTAGTCGGGGAGCTGTTTTTT	CASSVLVGELFF	TRBV9	.	.	TRBJ2-2
TGTGCCTGGGGAGCGGGAAGAAGCTCCTACGAGCAGTACTTC	CAWGAGRSSYEQYF	TRBV30	.	TRBD2	TRBJ2-7
TGTGCCAGCAGCCTAAAGGACCGGAACACTGAAGCTTTCTTT	CASSLKDRNTEAFF	TRBV7-2	.	.	TRBJ1-1
TGCAGTGCTAAAGGGCAGAGATCCTACGAGCAGTACTTC	CSAKGQRSYEQYF	TRBV20-1	many	.	TRBJ2-7
TGTGCCAGCAGCTTATTGAGCGTAGCGGGAGGCTCAGAGACCCAGTACTTC	CASSLLSVAGGSETQYF	TRBV7-9	many	TRBD2	TRBJ2-5
TGTGCCAGCAGGAGGACTAGCGGGCACTTAGACTCTTACTACGAGCAGTACTTC	CASRRTSGHLDSYYEQYF	TRBV27	many	TRBD2	TRBJ2-7
TGTGCCAGCAGCTTATTCGGGGGCCTAGCCTACGAGCAGTACTTC	CASSLFGGLAYEQYF	TRBV7-2	many	.	TRBJ2-7
TGCAGTGCTAGATCGGACATGGGGGATACGCAGTATTTT	CSARSDMGDTQYF	TRBV20-1	many	.	TRBJ2-3
TGTGCCAGCAGGAAGGGACAGGGTAACACCGGGGAGCTGTTTTTT	CASRKGQGNTGELFF	TRBV6-1	many	TRBD1	TRBJ2-2
TGTGCCAGCTCACCACGAGGCACGAACACTGAAGCTTTCTTT	CASSPRGTNTEAFF	TRBV18	many	.	TRBJ1-1
TGTGCCAGCAGTTACTATCAGAGGGAGACCCAGTACTTC	CASSYYQRETQYF	TRBV6-5	.	.	TRBJ2-5
TGTGCCAGTACCACCGGGACACTGAACACTGAAGCTTTCTTT	CASTTGTLNTEAFF	TRBV19	many	.	TRBJ1-1
TGTGCCAGCAGTTACCGGACAGGGAGCACAGATACGCAGTATTTT	CASSYRTGSTDTQYF	TRBV7-2	many	TRBD1	TRBJ2-3
TGTGCCAGCAGCTTCCGACTAGCGGGAGGGGTCCATGAGCAGTTCTTC	CASSFRLAGGVHEQFF	TRBV11-2	many	TRBD2	TRBJ2-1
TGTGCCAGCAGAAAAACAGGGTCGGGAGAGACCCAGTACTTC	CASRKTGSGETQYF	TRBV6-2/TRBV6-3	.	.	TRBJ2-5
TGCGCCAGCAGCTGGAGGGGACCCAGGGGGGGCACTGAAGCTTTCTTT	CASSWRGPRGGTEAFF	TRBV5-1	many	TRBD1	TRBJ1-1
TGCAGTGCTAGAGTGGGGCACGAGCAGTACTTC	CSARVGHEQYF	TRBV20-1	.	.	TRBJ2-7
TGTGCCAGCAGCTCCCGCTGGGGGCAGACCTACGAGCAGTACTTC	CASSSRWGQTYEQYF	TRBV11-2	many	.	TRBJ2-7
TGTGCCACCAGTCCGCGGGAGCTCGGGAGCACAGATACGCAGTATTTT	CATSPRELGSTDTQYF	TRBV24-1	many	TRBD2	TRBJ2-3
TGTGCCAGCAGCTTAGAACCTGGGGCCAACGTCCTGACTTTC	CASSLEPGANVLTF	TRBV7-9	.	.	TRBJ2-6
TGTGCCGGCAGCCCCGGGACTAGCGTCTCCTACGAGCAGTACTTC	CAGSPGTSVSYEQYF	TRBV7-2	.	TRBD2	TRBJ2-7
TGTGCCAGCAGCGCCCGGGACCAGGGGTCTTACGAGCAGTACTTC	CASSARDQGSYEQYF	TRBV7-9	many	.	TRBJ2-7
TGCAGAGTTGCGGGAGCTTACAATGAGCAGTTCTTC	CRVAGAYNEQFF	TRBV20-1	few	TRBD2	TRBJ2-1
TGTGCCAGCAGCTTTGGCCCCTTCGCGGGAGGAACCGGGGAGCTGTTTTTT	CASSFGPFAGGTGELFF	TRBV7-6	many	TRBD2	TRBJ2-2
TGTGCCAGCAGCTTGCATTCGGAACAAGAGACCCAGTACTTC	CASSLHSEQETQYF	TRBV13	few	.	TRBJ2-5
TGTGCCACCAGTGATTTGCAGGTCCGGACCCCCGTCTACAATGAGCAGTTCTTC	CATSDLQVRTPVYNEQFF	TRBV24-1	many	.	TRBJ2-1
TGTGCCAGCAGCCCGGGACAGGGCCAATATAATTCACCCCTCCACTTT	CASSPGQGQYNSPLHF	TRBV7-2	many	TRBD1	TRBJ1-6